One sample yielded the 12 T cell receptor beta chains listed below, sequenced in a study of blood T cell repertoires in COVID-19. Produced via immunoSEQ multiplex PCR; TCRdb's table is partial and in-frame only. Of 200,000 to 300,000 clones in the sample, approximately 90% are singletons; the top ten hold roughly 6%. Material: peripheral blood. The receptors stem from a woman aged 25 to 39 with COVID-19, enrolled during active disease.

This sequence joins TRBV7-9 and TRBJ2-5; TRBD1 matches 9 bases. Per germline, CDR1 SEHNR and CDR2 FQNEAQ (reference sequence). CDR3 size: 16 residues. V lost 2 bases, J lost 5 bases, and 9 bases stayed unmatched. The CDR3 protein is CASSLLSGQGWETQYF. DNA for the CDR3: TGTGCCAGCAGCTTATTGTCGGGACAGGGTTGGGAGACCCAGTACTTC. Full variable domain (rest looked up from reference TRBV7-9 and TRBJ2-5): DTGVSQNPRHKITKRGQNVTFRCDPISEHNRLYWYRQTLGQGPEFLTYFQNEAQLEKSRLLSDRFSAERPKGSFSTLEIQRTEQGDSAMYLCASSLLSGQGWETQYFGPGTRLLVL.

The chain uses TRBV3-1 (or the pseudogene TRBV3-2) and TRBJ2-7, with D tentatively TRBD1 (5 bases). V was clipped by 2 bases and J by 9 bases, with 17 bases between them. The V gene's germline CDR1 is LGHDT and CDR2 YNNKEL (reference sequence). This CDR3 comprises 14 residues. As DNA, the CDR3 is TGTGCCAGCAGCCAAAACAGGCCCCTTAGTGGGCAGTACTTC. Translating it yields CASSQNRPLSGQYF.

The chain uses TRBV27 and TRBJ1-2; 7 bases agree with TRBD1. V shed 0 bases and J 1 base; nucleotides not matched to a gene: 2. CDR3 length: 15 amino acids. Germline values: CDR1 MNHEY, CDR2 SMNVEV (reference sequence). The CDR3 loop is CASSLSRGHNYGYTF. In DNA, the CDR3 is TGTGCCAGCAGTTTATCGAGGGGGCATAACTATGGCTACACCTTC.

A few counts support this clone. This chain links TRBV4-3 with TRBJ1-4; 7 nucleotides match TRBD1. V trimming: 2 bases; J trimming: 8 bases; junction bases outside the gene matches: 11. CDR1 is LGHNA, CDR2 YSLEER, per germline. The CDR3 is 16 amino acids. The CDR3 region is CASSQHKTGRDEKLFF. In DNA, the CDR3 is TGCGCCAGCAGCCAACATAAGACAGGGCGAGACGAAAAACTGTTTTTT.

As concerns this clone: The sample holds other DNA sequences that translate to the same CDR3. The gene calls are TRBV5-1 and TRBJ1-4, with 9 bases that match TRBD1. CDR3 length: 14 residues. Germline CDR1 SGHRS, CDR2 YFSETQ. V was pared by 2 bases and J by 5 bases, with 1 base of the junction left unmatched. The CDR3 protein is CASSLGQGNEKLFF. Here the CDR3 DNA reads TGCGCCAGCAGCTTAGGACAGGGGAATGAAAAACTGTTTTTT.

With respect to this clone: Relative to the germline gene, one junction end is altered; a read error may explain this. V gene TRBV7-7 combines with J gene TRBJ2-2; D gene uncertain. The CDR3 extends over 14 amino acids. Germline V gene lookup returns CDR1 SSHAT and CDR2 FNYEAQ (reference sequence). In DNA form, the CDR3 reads TGTGCTAGCAGCTTAATCTCCTTCACCGGGGAGCTGTTTTTT. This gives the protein CASSLISFTGELFF.

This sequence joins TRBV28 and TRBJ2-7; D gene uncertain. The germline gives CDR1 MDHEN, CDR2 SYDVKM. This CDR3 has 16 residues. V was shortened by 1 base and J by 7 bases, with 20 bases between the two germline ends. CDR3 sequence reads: CASSLLPHGAPEEQYF. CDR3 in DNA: TGTGCCAGCAGTTTATTACCCCACGGAGCCCCGGAGGAGCAGTACTTC.

This CDR3 is CASTPRTSSSYEQYF. CDR3 DNA sequence: TGTGCCAGCACCCCTCGGACTTCCAGCTCCTACGAGCAGTACTTC. This chain uses TRBV25-1 with TRBJ2-7; D is perhaps TRBD2 (5 bases). V lost 7 bases to trimming and J lost 0 bases, with 16 bases between them. The CDR3 covers 15 residues. Germline assignment: CDR1 MGHDK and CDR2 SYGVNS.

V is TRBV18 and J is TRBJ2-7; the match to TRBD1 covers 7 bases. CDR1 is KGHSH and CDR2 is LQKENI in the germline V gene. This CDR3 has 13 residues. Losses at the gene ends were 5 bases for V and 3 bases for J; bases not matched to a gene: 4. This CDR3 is CASSWDSLYEQYF. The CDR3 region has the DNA TGTGCCAGCTCATGGGACAGCCTCTACGAGCAGTACTTC.

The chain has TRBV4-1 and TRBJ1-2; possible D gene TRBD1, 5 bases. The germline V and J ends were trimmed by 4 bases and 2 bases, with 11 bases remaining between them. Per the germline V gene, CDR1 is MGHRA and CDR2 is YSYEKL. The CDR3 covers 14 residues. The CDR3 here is CASSPREANYGYTF. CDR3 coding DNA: TGCGCCAGCAGCCCCAGGGAGGCCAACTATGGCTACACCTTC.

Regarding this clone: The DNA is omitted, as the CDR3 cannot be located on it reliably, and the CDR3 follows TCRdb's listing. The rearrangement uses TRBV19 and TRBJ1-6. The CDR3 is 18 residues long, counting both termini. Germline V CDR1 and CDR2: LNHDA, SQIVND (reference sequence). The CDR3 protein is CASSTSGSRDSYNSPLHF.

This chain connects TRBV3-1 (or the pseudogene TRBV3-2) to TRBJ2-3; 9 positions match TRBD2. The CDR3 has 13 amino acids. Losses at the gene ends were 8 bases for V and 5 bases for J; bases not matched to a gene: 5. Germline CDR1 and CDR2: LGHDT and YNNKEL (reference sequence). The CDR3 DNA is TGTGCCAGCTCGGCGGGGGGGTTAGATACGCAGTATTTT. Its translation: CASSAGGLDTQYF.